The 8 T cell receptor beta chains below were found in one sample sequenced in a study of CD8 T cells in Susac syndrome. Random-hexamer reverse transcription was applied to roughly 0.45 to 1 ug RNA. TCRdb re-derived calls from the immunoSEQ multiplex PCR reads in MiXCR, one entry per CDR3 protein. The sample lists 150,000 to 200,000 distinct CDR3 sequences; about 96% were seen once. The specimen was CD4+ T cells from PBMCs. The receptors come from a human donor with multiple sclerosis.

The chain links TRBV6-5 to TRBJ1-1, with a possible D match to TRBD1 (5 bases). Trimming stripped 0 bases from V and 13 bases from J, with 12 bases between. This CDR3 has 12 residues. Per germline, CDR1 MNHEY and CDR2 SVGAGI. CDR3 sequence (DNA): TGTGCCAGCAGTTACTCCCGGACACTCCTTTTCTTT. It codes for CASSYSRTLLFF.

The gene calls are TRBV7-9 and TRBJ1-1; TRBD1 aligns across 7 bases. The CDR3 covers 11 residues. The J segment lost 6 bases and the V segment lost 10 bases, leaving 5 bases of the junction unmatched. CDR1 is SEHNR and CDR2 is FQNEAQ in the germline V gene (reference sequence). Written as DNA, the CDR3 is TGTGCCATCACAGGGGACGCTGAAGCTTTCTTT. Translation: CAITGDAEAFF.

This chain links TRBV5-4 with TRBJ2-7, with 9 bases identical to TRBD2. V gave up 1 base and J gave up 2 bases; unmatched junction bases: 4. The CDR3 is 15 amino acids. Germline CDR1 is SGHNT and CDR2 is YYREEE (reference sequence). The CDR3: CASSLSAGGAYEQYF. As DNA, the CDR3 is TGTGCCAGCAGCTTGTCAGCGGGGGGTGCCTACGAGCAGTACTTC.

This clonotype was counted once. CDR3 nucleotides: TGTGCCAGCTCACCACAATACACTTCGAACACTGAAGCTTTCTTT. Translation: CASSPQYTSNTEAFF. The V and J genes are TRBV18 and TRBJ1-1; D uncertain. CDR3 length: 15 residues. The V gene's germline CDR1 is KGHSH and CDR2 LQKENI. V was shortened by 1 base and J by 1 base, with 10 bases between the two germline ends. The whole variable domain, remainder taken from reference TRBV18 and TRBJ1-1, is NAGVMQNPRHLVRRRGQEARLRCSPMKGHSHVYWYRQLPEEGLKFMVYLQKENIIDESGMPKERFSAEFPKEGPSILRIQQVVRGDSAAYFCASSPQYTSNTEAFFGQGTRLTVV.

The chain carries TRBV11-3 and TRBJ2-5, with TRBD2 matching over 7 bases. The J call may be faulty, since TRBJ2-7 better matches the DNA end. Germline V lookup: CDR1 SGHNT, CDR2 YENEEA. The CDR3 totals 15 residues. The CDR3 sequence: CASSPDPSGRDEQYF. As DNA, the CDR3 is TGTGCCAGCAGCCCCGACCCTAGCGGAAGGGACGAGCAGTACTTC.

CDR3 DNA sequence: TGTGCCAGCAGCCCTAACCCCTCTAACTATGGCTACACCTTC. Its translation: CASSPNPSNYGYTF. The chain recombines TRBV9 with TRBJ1-2, with unresolved D. Germline-derived CDR1 and CDR2 are SGDLS and YYNGEE. V gave up 4 bases and J gave up 0 bases, with 10 bases separating them. The CDR3 has 14 amino acids. The variable domain in full, completed from reference TRBV9 and TRBJ1-2, reads DSGVTQTPKHLITATGQRVTLRCSPRSGDLSVYWYQQSLDQGLQFLIQYYNGEERAKGNILERFSAQQFPDLHSELNLSSLELGDSALYFCASSPNPSNYGYTFGSGTRLTVV.

This chain connects TRBV7-6 to TRBJ2-5, with 11 bases that match TRBD2. The CDR3 has 15 amino acids. The V segment lost 4 bases and the J segment 5 bases; nucleotides outside the gene matches: 6. Germline V CDR1 and CDR2: SGHVS, FNYEAQ. The CDR3 DNA is TGTGCCAGCAGCTCCCTAGCGGGGGGAGGGGAGACCCAGTACTTC. Amino acids: CASSSLAGGGETQYF.

This chain uses TRBV29-1 with TRBJ2-1; the D is unclear. Germline CDR1 and CDR2: SQVTM and ANQGSEA. The CDR3 runs to 14 residues. Trimming took 7 bases from V and 1 from J, leaving 14 bases between them. The CDR3 DNA is TGCAGCGCCGGAAGGGAAATATCCTACAATGAGCAGTTCTTC. Translation: CSAGREISYNEQFF.